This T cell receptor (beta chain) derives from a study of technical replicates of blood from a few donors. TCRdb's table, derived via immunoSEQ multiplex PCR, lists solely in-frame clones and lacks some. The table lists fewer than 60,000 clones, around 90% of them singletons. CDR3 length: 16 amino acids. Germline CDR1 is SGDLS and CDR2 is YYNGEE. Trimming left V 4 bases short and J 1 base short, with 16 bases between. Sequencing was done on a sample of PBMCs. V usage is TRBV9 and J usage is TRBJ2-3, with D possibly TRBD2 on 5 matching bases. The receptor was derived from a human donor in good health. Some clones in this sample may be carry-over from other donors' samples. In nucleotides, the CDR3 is TGTGCCAGCAGCCCCTCTATCCGGCGGGGCACAGATACGCAGTATTTT. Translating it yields CASSPSIRRGTDTQYF.